Below are 21 T cell receptor beta chains sequenced from a single sample in a study of control samples from healthy donors and cancer patients. Using immunoSEQ multiplex PCR, the repertoire was profiled, and TCRdb retains in-frame clones only, with some absent. The data hold over 100,000 clones, with around nine tenths observed a single time. The sample taken for sequencing was blood. The receptors come from a man younger than 35 in good health.

The chain links TRBV5-4 to TRBJ2-5, with D possibly called TRBD1 or TRBD2 (6 bases each). The V and J ends lost 0 bases and 5 bases respectively, with 11 bases between them. The germline V gene encodes CDR1 SGHNT and CDR2 YYREEE (reference sequence). The CDR3 extends over 14 amino acids. The CDR3 coding sequence is TGTGCCAGCAGCTTGGGACAAGGGGGGGAGACCCAGTACTTC. Its translation is CASSLGQGGETQYF.

This clone is a singleton in its sample. The J gene is TRBJ1-3, the V gene TRBV18, with a tentative D call TRBD1 (6 bases). V lost 3 bases and J lost 4, with 13 bases in between. The germline gives CDR1 KGHSH, CDR2 LQKENI. This CDR3 is 15 amino acids long. CDR3: CASSPGGGGGNTIYF. DNA of the CDR3: TGTGCCAGCTCACCCGGCGGGGGCGGAGGAAACACCATATATTTT.

The CDR3 sequence: CASSLEGLREKLFF. The CDR3 region has the DNA TGCGCCAGCAGCTTGGAAGGGTTGAGGGAAAAACTGTTTTTT. This chain uses TRBV5-1 with TRBJ1-4; D ambiguous. CDR3 length equals 14 residues. The V gene lost 0 bases and the J gene lost 8 bases, with 11 bases spanning the gap. The germline V gene has CDR1 SGHRS and CDR2 YFSETQ.

The chain employs TRBV2 and TRBJ1-1; tentatively, D is TRBD1 (5 bases). This CDR3 has 12 amino acids. V dropped 9 bases and J dropped 3 bases, with 11 bases sitting between them. In germline, CDR1 is SNHLY, CDR2 FYNNEI. This CDR3 is CASQDSHTEAFF. The CDR3 region has the DNA TGTGCCAGTCAAGACAGCCACACTGAAGCTTTCTTT.

V and J are TRBV30 and TRBJ1-1, with unresolved D. The CDR3 spans 14 residues. Germline V CDR1 and CDR2: GTSNPN, SVGIG (reference sequence). Trimming cost V 0 bases and J 7 bases, with 15 bases left between them. CDR3: CAWSVIGVSDEAFF. The CDR3, as DNA: TGTGCCTGGAGTGTAATAGGCGTTTCGGATGAAGCTTTCTTT.

V usage is TRBV6-5 and J usage is TRBJ1-1, with D possibly being TRBD1 (5 bases). Trimming cost V 4 bases and J 11 bases, with 26 bases left between them. Germline V gene sequence: CDR1 MNHEY, CDR2 SVGAGI. The CDR3 loop spans 16 amino acids. CDR3 DNA sequence: TGTGCCAGCAGTTCTACGTTAGGGCAGACCCTCAAGGGGGCTTTCTTT. It yields the protein CASSSTLGQTLKGAFF.

This clone was picked up one time. The CDR3 region has the DNA TGTGCCACCAAATCCCGAACGAACACTGAAGCTTTCTTT. Its translation: CATKSRTNTEAFF. This chain uses TRBV3-1 (or the pseudogene TRBV3-2) with TRBJ1-1; D gene ambiguous. The CDR3 spans 13 residues. The ends were cut back, 10 bases at V and 1 base at J, with 13 bases in the middle. Germline V gives CDR1 LGHDT, CDR2 YNNKEL (reference sequence).

This clone appeared once. The chain is built from TRBV6-6 and TRBJ1-1; D call uncertain. CDR1 MNHNY and CDR2 SVGAGI come from the germline V gene (reference sequence). This CDR3 is built from 13 residues. Trimming cost V 7 bases and J 3 bases, with 12 bases left between them. CDR3 bases: TGTGCCAGCACCCTCGGGCAGTACACTGAAGCTTTCTTT. This gives the protein CASTLGQYTEAFF.

This rearrangement joins TRBV5-5 to TRBJ1-2; D may be TRBD1 (5 bases). The CDR3 consists of 14 residues. Germline V lookup: CDR1 SGHKS, CDR2 YYEKEE (reference sequence). Deletions cut 3 bases from V and 2 bases from J, with 11 bases between. Written as DNA, the CDR3 is TGTGCCAGCAGCTGGGGCGGGCAGAACTATGGCTACACCTTC. This encodes CASSWGGQNYGYTF.

The chain carries TRBV12-3 or TRBV12-4 and TRBJ1-5; possible D gene TRBD1, 6 bases. The V end lost 3 bases, the J end lost 12 bases, and 9 bases lay between the germline ends. This CDR3 has 11 amino acids. Here the CDR3 DNA reads TGTGCCAGCAGTTTCCAGGGGCACCAGCATTTT. Its translation is CASSFQGHQHF.

This clone was counted a few times. J is TRBJ1-5 and V is TRBV6-4; D gene uncertain. This CDR3 contains 13 residues. CDR1 and CDR2 (germline): MRHNA, SNTAGT. V lost 3 bases to trimming and J lost 6 bases, with 9 bases between them. In DNA, the CDR3 is TGTGCCAGCAGTGAGCAGTCGGCTCAGCCCCAGCATTTT. It codes for CASSEQSAQPQHF.

The gene calls are TRBV2 and TRBJ1-6; D is ambiguous. The CDR3 length is 12 residues. Trimming took off 4 bases at V and 8 bases at J, with 6 bases between the two ends. CDR1 is SNHLY, CDR2 FYNNEI, per germline. Here the CDR3 reads CASSVRYSPLHF. CDR3 nucleotide sequence: TGTGCCAGCAGTGTAAGGTATTCACCCCTCCACTTT.

The chain is built from TRBV6-4 and TRBJ2-5, with 7 bases matching TRBD1. CDR1 and CDR2 (germline): MRHNA, SNTAGT. The CDR3 is made up of 13 amino acids. Trimming took 6 bases from V and 5 from J; bases not matched to a gene: 6. The CDR3 DNA reads TGTGCCAGCAGCGACAGGGCAGGGGAGACCCAGTACTTC. Translated, it gives CASSDRAGETQYF.

The chain uses TRBV5-4 and TRBJ2-2; D is uncertain. Trimming shortened V by 6 bases and J by 1 base, and 16 bases separated the two germline ends. The germline gives CDR1 SGHNT, CDR2 YYREEE (reference sequence). The CDR3 is 16 amino acids. CDR3 amino acids: CASTRDPALNTGELFF. CDR3 sequence (DNA): TGTGCCAGCACCCGAGATCCAGCCTTGAACACCGGGGAGCTGTTTTTT.

This chain uses TRBV9 with TRBJ2-1; no definite D call. Germline CDR1 and CDR2: SGDLS and YYNGEE. The CDR3 sequence is 14 residues long. Trimming cost V 0 bases and J 5 bases, with 9 bases left between them. The CDR3 DNA is TGTGCCAGCAGCGTAGGCGTAGCAAACAATGAGCAGTTCTTC. This codes for CASSVGVANNEQFF.

The CDR3 region is CASSRDYRQYF. Written as DNA, the CDR3 is TGTGCCAGCAGCCGAGATTATCGGCAGTACTTC. The chain joins TRBV7-9 to TRBJ2-7; no definite D call. V gave up 5 bases and J gave up 9 bases, with 11 bases separating them. Germline V CDR1 and CDR2: SEHNR, FQNEAQ (reference sequence). The CDR3 covers 11 residues.

The chain combines TRBV3-1 (or the pseudogene TRBV3-2) with TRBJ1-1, with D unresolved. This CDR3 has 13 residues. Trimming stripped 2 bases from V and 0 bases from J, with 4 bases between. CDR1 and CDR2 (germline): LGHDT, YNNKEL (reference sequence). The CDR3 DNA reads TGTGCCAGCAGCCAATTTTTGAACACTGAAGCTTTCTTT. It encodes CASSQFLNTEAFF.

The chain is built from TRBV2 and TRBJ1-3, with a tentative D call TRBD1 (5 bases). There are 15 residues in the CDR3. The germline CDR1 and CDR2 sequences are SNHLY and FYNNEI. V was clipped by 8 bases and J by 1 base, with 15 bases between them. CDR3 nucleotide sequence: TGTGCCAGCCGAAGTATTGGGGCGTCTGGAAACACCATATATTTT. Amino acid sequence: CASRSIGASGNTIYF.

J is TRBJ1-6 and V is TRBV2, with D possibly TRBD1 on 5 matching bases. The germline V and J ends were trimmed by 0 bases and 5 bases, with 14 bases remaining between them. The CDR3 sequence is 17 residues long. From germline, CDR1 is SNHLY and CDR2 FYNNEI. CDR3 region: CASSEAHGTADNSPLHF. DNA for the CDR3: TGTGCCAGCAGTGAAGCGCACGGGACCGCCGATAATTCACCCCTCCACTTT.

V is TRBV18 and J is TRBJ1-5; D is unclear. Germline V gene sequence: CDR1 KGHSH, CDR2 LQKENI. Trimming removed 3 bases from V and 6 bases from J, with 15 bases in between. The CDR3 sequence is 15 residues long. The CDR3 DNA is TGTGCCAGCTCACCTCCCCCTGGGGTAGGTCAGCCCCAGCATTTT. Residues: CASSPPPGVGQPQHF.

The chain is built from TRBV7-3 and TRBJ1-6; D might be TRBD1 (6 bases). Germline CDR1 reads SGHTA; CDR2 reads FQGTGA. Trimming took 4 bases from V and 0 from J, leaving 22 bases between them. The CDR3 has 20 residues. CDR3 residues: CASSSGGRGHQSSYNSPLHF. CDR3 nucleotides: TGTGCCAGCAGCTCTGGGGGTAGGGGACACCAGAGCTCCTATAATTCACCCCTCCACTTT.